The 23 T cell receptor beta chains below all came from one sample that was sequenced in a study of T-cell memory formation after mild COVID-19. TCRdb fed the 5' RACE reads into MiXCR, producing one record per CDR3 protein. The sample lists 120,000 to 150,000 distinct CDR3 sequences; roughly 6.2% were seen once. Material: PBMCs or a T cell subset sorted from them (not recorded which). The source of these receptors is an adult woman who had mild COVID-19 (a few samples of this study predate the infection). Cell type and time point are not known.

This rearrangement joins TRBV20-1 to TRBJ2-7; maybe TRBD2 (6 bases). V gave up 4 bases and J gave up 0 bases, with 10 bases separating them. The CDR3 runs 13 residues. Per the germline V gene, CDR1 is DFQATT and CDR2 is SNEGSKA (reference sequence). CDR3 in amino acids: CSATAGFSYEQYF. The CDR3 DNA reads as TGCAGTGCTACCGCGGGGTTCTCCTACGAGCAGTACTTC.

This clonotype was seen many times. The CDR3 loop is CSASRRLGTEAFF. Written as DNA, the CDR3 is TGCAGTGCTTCCCGCAGGTTGGGAACTGAAGCTTTCTTT. The chain employs TRBV20-1 and TRBJ1-1; no clear D gene. V was clipped by 5 bases and J by 5 bases, with 15 bases between them. CDR3 length equals 13 residues. Germline lookup yields CDR1 DFQATT and CDR2 SNEGSKA (reference sequence).

The rearrangement links TRBV5-6 to TRBJ2-3, with 10 bases that match TRBD2. This CDR3 is built from 16 residues. Germline lookup yields CDR1 SGHDT and CDR2 YYEEEE. Unmatched junction bases numbered 8, after V lost 4 bases and J lost 3 bases. CDR3 in DNA: TGTGCCAGCAGCGATCTAGCGGGGGCTCCTACAGATACGCAGTATTTT. It is translated as CASSDLAGAPTDTQYF.

This clonotype was counted a few times. The CDR3 sequence: CASSLRSGTYEQYF. The CDR3 DNA reads TGTGCCAGCAGCTTACGCTCAGGGACCTACGAGCAGTACTTC. The chain carries TRBV11-3 and TRBJ2-7; weak D call: TRBD1 (5 bases). Germline assignment: CDR1 SGHNT and CDR2 YENEEA. Trimming removed 2 bases from V and 2 bases from J, with 10 bases in between. The CDR3 is 14 residues long.

This chain connects TRBV5-1 to TRBJ2-1; D uncertain. The CDR3 sequence is 16 residues long. The germline gives CDR1 SGHRS, CDR2 YFSETQ. V lost 1 base and J 3 bases, leaving 14 bases between the germline ends. The CDR3, as DNA: TGCGCCAGCAGCTTGATGGCACAGTCAAGCTACAATGAGCAGTTCTTC. Translated: CASSLMAQSSYNEQFF.

This clonotype was counted a few times. The chain joins TRBV7-2 to TRBJ2-7; 8 positions agree with TRBD1. V gave up 8 bases and J gave up 7 bases; unmatched junction bases: 13. This CDR3 comprises 14 residues. Germline loops: CDR1 SGHTA, CDR2 FQGNSA. Here the CDR3 DNA reads TGTGCCAGCGCGGCTGGGACAGGATCGAGAGAGCAGTACTTC. Encoded protein: CASAAGTGSREQYF.

Only a few counts were recorded for this clonotype. This chain connects TRBV20-1 to TRBJ2-1, with TRBD2 matching 11 bases. This CDR3 contains 15 residues. Trimming cost V 5 bases and J 0 bases; bases outside gene matches: 3. CDR1 DFQATT and CDR2 SNEGSKA come from the germline V gene (reference sequence). The CDR3 spells CSAYSGRASYNEQFF. DNA of the CDR3: TGCAGTGCTTATAGCGGGAGGGCCTCCTACAATGAGCAGTTCTTC.

V usage is TRBV3-1 and J usage is TRBJ2-2; TRBD2 matches at 10 bases. The CDR3 has 18 amino acids. Trimming cost V 3 bases and J 4 bases; bases outside gene matches: 11. Germline-derived CDR1 and CDR2 are LGHDT and YNNKEL (reference sequence). The CDR3 spells CASSQPGDLAGVTGELFF. CDR3 in DNA: TGTGCCAGCAGCCAGCCTGGGGACCTAGCGGGAGTCACCGGGGAGCTGTTTTTT.

This clonotype turned up a few times. The chain employs TRBV19 and TRBJ1-3; TRBD1 agrees at 9 bases. The V gene end was trimmed by 7 bases and the J gene end by 2 bases; junction bases not matched to a gene: 9. CDR3 length: 16 residues. Germline CDR1 and CDR2: LNHDA and SQIVND (reference sequence). CDR3 nucleotides: TGTGCCAGTAACGGTGGGACAGGGCAAGCTGGAAACACCATATATTTT. Its translation: CASNGGTGQAGNTIYF.

This clonotype has a count of ten or more. CDR3 nucleotide sequence: TGTGCCAGCAGTCCAGGGGGCGGGAGGGCCTCAGCCTACGAGCAGTACTTC. Protein product: CASSPGGGRASAYEQYF. The genes are TRBV7-2 and TRBJ2-7, with D perhaps matching TRBD2 (9 bases). V lost 6 bases, J lost 2 bases, and 23 bases lay in between. The CDR3 is 17 amino acids. The germline V gene encodes CDR1 SGHTA and CDR2 FQGNSA.

There are many counts of this clonotype. The V call is TRBV24-1, the J call TRBJ1-2; possible D gene TRBD1, 6 bases. From germline, CDR1 is KGHDR and CDR2 SFDVKD. With 3 bases removed from V and 3 bases from J, the gap between germline ends came to 13 bases. This CDR3 has 15 amino acids. CDR3 sequence reads: CATSDPGGPDYGYTF. The CDR3 nucleotides read TGTGCCACCAGTGATCCCGGGGGGCCGGACTATGGCTACACCTTC.

This clonotype was observed a few times. The chain couples TRBV5-1 to TRBJ2-3; D remains ambiguous. This CDR3 has 14 amino acids. Germline V gives CDR1 SGHRS, CDR2 YFSETQ. V was trimmed by 1 base and J by 6 bases, leaving 12 bases between them. CDR3: CASSLNFGRDTQYF. Here the CDR3 DNA reads TGCGCCAGCAGCTTGAACTTTGGTAGGGATACGCAGTATTTT.

This clonotype is judged medium-sized. The chain combines TRBV5-1 with TRBJ1-2; 8 positions agree with TRBD1. CDR1 is SGHRS, CDR2 YFSETQ, per germline. The junction had 7 bases not matched to a gene; V was cut back by 2 bases and J by 4 bases. The CDR3 spans 15 residues. For the CDR3, the DNA is TGCGCCAGCAGCTTCGACAGGGGAGAGATCTATGGCTACACCTTC. It specifies CASSFDRGEIYGYTF.

This clonotype was found a few times. The rearrangement links TRBV6-5 to TRBJ1-1; TRBD1 is a possible D gene (6 bases). Germline V lookup: CDR1 MNHEY, CDR2 SVGAGI. The CDR3 contains 14 residues. V was shortened by 0 bases and J by 8 bases, with 13 bases between the two germline ends. CDR3 sequence: CASSYSRTRGEAFF. The CDR3 nucleotides read TGTGCCAGCAGTTACTCGAGGACGAGGGGGGAAGCTTTCTTT.

This clonotype was observed a handful of times. J is TRBJ2-1 and V is TRBV3-1, with TRBD1 as a possible D gene (6 bases). V lost 1 base and J lost 7, with 11 bases in between. CDR1 is LGHDT, CDR2 YNNKEL, per germline (reference sequence). The CDR3 loop spans 14 amino acids. The DNA of the CDR3 is TGTGCCAGCAGCCAAGCACAGGGAGAAAATGAGCAGTTCTTC. Amino acid sequence: CASSQAQGENEQFF.

This clonotype was counted only a few times. The CDR3 loop is CSARSPGQGFSPLHF. The CDR3 DNA follows: TGCAGTGCTAGATCTCCGGGACAGGGGTTCTCACCCCTCCACTTT. The chain has TRBV20-1 and TRBJ1-6, with 10 bases identical to TRBD1. Germline V lookup: CDR1 DFQATT, CDR2 SNEGSKA (reference sequence). V was pared by 2 bases and J by 10 bases, with 8 bases of the junction left unmatched. CDR3 size: 15 residues.

This clonotype was recorded at least ten times. This chain joins TRBV24-1 and TRBJ2-1, with TRBD1 identical over 7 bases. The CDR3 has 16 residues. Germline CDR1 is KGHDR and CDR2 is SFDVKD. V shed 5 bases, J shed 7 bases, and the junction held 13 bases outside the gene matches. CDR3 region: CATSVRDRVGRNEQFF. The CDR3 coding sequence is TGTGCCACCAGTGTCAGAGACAGGGTCGGGCGTAATGAGCAGTTCTTC.

The table lists this clonotype with many counts. The chain has TRBV20-1 and TRBJ1-6, with 9 bases fitting TRBD1. Trimming removed 6 bases from V and 8 bases from J; junction bases left unmatched: 8. The length of the CDR3 is 14 residues. CDR1 is DFQATT and CDR2 is SNEGSKA in the germline V gene (reference sequence). This chain's CDR3 is CSAGTGPGDSPLHF. The CDR3 nucleotides are TGCAGTGCCGGGACAGGGCCAGGGGATTCACCCCTCCACTTT.

Regarding this clonotype: It may be a read error: a sequence one base away is much more abundant. The chain uses TRBV24-1 and TRBJ2-1; TRBD1 is a possible D gene (5 bases). Germline V CDR1 and CDR2: KGHDR, SFDVKD. The CDR3 is 15 residues long. Written as DNA, the CDR3 is TGTGCCAACAGTGGTTCAGGGCTCTCCTACAATGAGCAGTTCTTC. The encoded protein is CANSGSGLSYNEQFF.

This clonotype was counted a few times. J is TRBJ1-4 and V is TRBV30, with no clear D. The CDR3 totals 14 residues. The V and J ends lost 0 bases and 10 bases respectively, with 15 bases between them. The germline CDR1 and CDR2 sequences are GTSNPN and SVGIG (reference sequence). DNA of the CDR3: TGTGCCTGGAGTGTCGGGATTATACACGGAAAACTGTTTTTT. The encoded protein is CAWSVGIIHGKLFF.

This clonotype was counted between two and nine times. The genes are TRBV3-1 and TRBJ2-5; D might be TRBD1 (5 bases). Germline values: CDR1 LGHDT, CDR2 YNNKEL (reference sequence). The CDR3 loop spans 14 amino acids. With 3 bases removed from V and 1 base from J, the gap between germline ends came to 9 bases. The CDR3 bases are TGTGCCAGCAGCCACAGGACAAGCCAAGAGACCCAGTACTTC. It yields the protein CASSHRTSQETQYF.

The chain carries TRBV2 and TRBJ2-7, with D possibly TRBD1 on 5 matching bases. The CDR3 spans 11 residues. The germline CDR1 and CDR2 sequences are SNHLY and FYNNEI. Here the CDR3 reads CGSSKGYEQYF. The CDR3 DNA follows: TGTGGCAGTTCGAAGGGGTACGAGCAGTACTTC.

This clonotype turned up a few times. The V gene is TRBV5-6, the J gene TRBJ2-7, with D perhaps given as TRBD1 or TRBD2 (6 bases each). Trimming removed 1 base at V and 5 bases at J, with 13 bases between. This CDR3 spans 14 amino acids. Looked up from germline, CDR1 is SGHDT and CDR2 is YYEEEE. CDR3 residues: CASSLRHGGDEQYF. The DNA of the CDR3 is TGTGCCAGCAGCTTGCGCCACGGGGGCGACGAGCAGTACTTC. The entire variable domain, with the rest obtained from reference TRBV5-6 and TRBJ2-7, is as follows: DAGVTQSPTHLIKTRGQQVTLRCSPKSGHDTVSWYQQALGQGPQFIFQYYEEEERQRGNFPDRFSGHQFPNYSSELNVNALLLGDSALYLCASSLRHGGDEQYFGPGTRLTVT.